This T cell receptor beta chain emerged from a study of cytomegalovirus exposure and HLA in healthy donors. Libraries were prepared by immunoSEQ multiplex PCR; TCRdb keeps only in-frame clonotypes and omits some of them. In the table there are approximately 150,000 clones, roughly 89% of which are singletons. The germline V and J ends were trimmed by 4 bases and 0 bases, with 16 bases remaining between them. CDR1 and CDR2 (germline): SGDLS, YYNGEE. CDR3 length: 16 amino acids. Source material: PBMCs. The sequence was obtained from a man younger than 35 in good health and CMV-seropositive. The genes are TRBV9 and TRBJ1-1, with a weak D call TRBD1 (5 bases). CDR3 in DNA: TGTGCCAGCAGCTACCGGGGGGGTGGCATGAACACTGAAGCTTTCTTT. The encoded protein is CASSYRGGGMNTEAFF.